These 6 T cell receptor beta chains share one sample of origin, sequenced in a study of CD8 T cells in ankylosing spondylitis (dated by TCRdb to 2016 to 2017). Summary of the overall study and its limitations: Blood from ankylosing spondylitis patients appeared to be characterized by a TCR beta motif composed of about 8 highly homologous amino acid variants.

Libraries were constructed by 5' RACE. Instrument on record: Illumina HiSeq 2500. TCRdb ran its own pipeline on the public reads, namely fastp trimming at Q25 and MiXCR clone calling, and kept in-frame beta chains. Merged by CDR3 protein, the rows form single entries marked with the most common genes and DNA. The table for this sample lists hundreds of thousands of distinct CDR3 sequences; more than 25% of them were counted only once. Together, the top ten hold 0.75% to 0.9% of the sample. The antigens of these receptors remain unknown. The source material was blood, either unsorted or a sorted T cell fraction (not recorded which). The receptors here all came from a male donor with ankylosing spondylitis.

The table lists this clonotype with a few counts. The CDR3 loop is CASSRSGGTDTQYF. The CDR3 DNA is TGTGCCAGCAGTCGATCAGGTGGCACAGATACGCAGTATTTT. This sequence joins TRBV6-1 and TRBJ2-3; D unresolved. Germline V gene sequence: CDR1 MNHNS, CDR2 SASEGT. This CDR3 has 14 amino acids. V gave up 5 bases and J gave up 1 base, with 10 bases separating them.

This clonotype has a handful of counts. V usage is TRBV5-5 and J usage is TRBJ1-5; D call uncertain. This CDR3 has 15 residues. Germline CDR1 and CDR2: SGHKS and YYEKEE (reference sequence). Trimming cost V 4 bases and J 1 base, with 12 bases left between them. CDR3 sequence: CASSLGARSNQPQHF. The CDR3 DNA sequence: TGTGCCAGCAGCCTCGGAGCGAGGAGCAATCAGCCCCAGCATTTT.

The CDR3 coding sequence is TGCAGTGCTATCGGGGCGCGGAGGAATGAGCAGTTCTTC. Translation gives CSAIGARRNEQFF. The chain carries TRBV20-1 and TRBJ2-1, with D perhaps being TRBD1 or TRBD2 (5 bases each). The CDR3 consists of 13 residues. V lost 4 bases, J lost 7 bases, and 14 bases lay in between. CDR1 and CDR2 (germline): DFQATT, SNEGSKA (reference sequence).

The rearrangement uses TRBV10-3 and TRBJ1-5, with TRBD1 identical over 7 bases. V was pared by 4 bases and J by 2 bases, with 5 bases of the junction left unmatched. Germline loops: CDR1 ENHRY, CDR2 SYGVKD. The CDR3 sequence is 15 residues long. CDR3 protein: CAISGQGQGNQPQHF. The CDR3 region has the DNA TGTGCCATCAGTGGCCAAGGACAGGGCAATCAGCCCCAGCATTTT.

This clonotype was picked up a small number of times. This rearrangement joins TRBV3-1 to TRBJ1-1; no definite D call. V lost 0 bases and J 0 bases, leaving 8 bases between the germline ends. Germline V gene lookup returns CDR1 LGHDT and CDR2 YNNKEL (reference sequence). The CDR3 is 15 amino acids. The CDR3 bases are TGTGCCAGCAGCCAAGATCTTCAGGTGAACACTGAAGCTTTCTTT. The encoded protein is CASSQDLQVNTEAFF.

This clonotype has ten or more counts. The V gene is TRBV3-1, the J gene TRBJ1-5, with D perhaps TRBD1 (5 bases). CDR3 size: 14 residues. Per the germline V gene, CDR1 is LGHDT and CDR2 is YNNKEL (reference sequence). V lost 4 bases, J lost 6 bases, and 13 bases lay in between. The CDR3 nucleotides are TGTGCCAGCAGCCCCCCGGGGGGGGGTCAGCCCCAGCATTTT. It specifies CASSPPGGGQPQHF.